Each of the 27 T cell receptor beta chains below was sequenced from the same sample in a study of blood T cell repertoires in COVID-19. Sequencing used immunoSEQ multiplex PCR; TCRdb keeps in-frame clones, though not all of them. The table lists some 180,000 clones, approximately 80% of them singletons, with 11% in the top ten. The sample comprised peripheral blood. The receptors were gathered from a woman in her forties with COVID-19, enrolled during active disease.

The genes are TRBV7-8 and TRBJ2-1; TRBD1 might be the D (6 bases). CDR1 is SGHVS and CDR2 is FQNEAQ in the germline V gene. Trimming took off 6 bases at V and 9 bases at J, with 15 bases between the two ends. The CDR3 sequence is 13 residues long. The CDR3 DNA sequence: TGTGCCAGCAGTCAAAAACAGGGTGCTGAGCAGTTCTTC. This codes for CASSQKQGAEQFF.

The genes are TRBV10-2 and TRBJ1-2; TRBD1 might be the D (5 bases). This CDR3 spans 13 amino acids. Germline V lookup: CDR1 WSHSY, CDR2 SAAADI. The V gene lost 7 bases and the J gene lost 4 bases, with 13 bases spanning the gap. CDR3 DNA sequence: TGCGCCAGCACAGCGGGGACGGGCTATGGCTACACCTTC. Translated: CASTAGTGYGYTF.

The count of this clone is one. This chain links TRBV2 with TRBJ2-7, with D possibly TRBD2 on 7 matching bases. Trimming removed 7 bases from V and 7 bases from J, with 14 bases in between. Germline V gene lookup returns CDR1 SNHLY and CDR2 FYNNEI. This CDR3 contains 12 residues. CDR3 DNA sequence: TGTGCCAGCACAGGGGAGGGAATTGAGCAGTACGTC. It specifies CASTGEGIEQYV.

V gene TRBV4-2 combines with J gene TRBJ2-3, with 12 positions matching TRBD2. J was trimmed by 5 bases and V by 3 bases; bases with no gene match: 6. Germline V CDR1 and CDR2: LGHNA, YNFKEQ. CDR3 length: 16 amino acids. The CDR3 region has the DNA TGTGCCAGCAGCCAGGGGCTAGCGGGAGGGGGAGATACGCAGTATTTT. Translating it yields CASSQGLAGGGDTQYF.

The chain couples TRBV10-1 to TRBJ2-7; 9 bases are shared with TRBD2. V lost 6 bases, J lost 0 bases, and 30 bases stayed unmatched. CDR1 WNHNN and CDR2 SYGVQD come from the germline V gene (reference sequence). The CDR3 runs to 23 residues. This CDR3 reads CASSGPWDGGTSLDVTSSYEQYF. CDR3 coding DNA: TGCGCCAGCAGCGGACCCTGGGACGGTGGGACTAGCCTGGACGTGACTAGCTCCTACGAGCAGTACTTC.

The V and J genes are TRBV11-2 and TRBJ2-7; TRBD1 might be the D (6 bases). The ends were cut back, 5 bases at V and 3 bases at J, with 11 bases in the middle. The germline V gene encodes CDR1 SGHAT and CDR2 FQNNGV. The CDR3 is 13 residues long. CDR3 sequence: CASSHTQGYEQYF. In DNA form, the CDR3 reads TGTGCCAGCAGCCATACACAGGGCTACGAGCAGTACTTC.

V is TRBV5-1 and J is TRBJ2-6, with TRBD1 identical over 9 bases. Trimming at V came to 4 bases and at J to 4 bases, leaving 6 bases not matched to a gene. This CDR3 has 16 residues. Looked up from germline, CDR1 is SGHRS and CDR2 is YFSETQ. In DNA, the CDR3 is TGCGCCAGCAGCGTTCCACAGGGGGCCGGGGCCAACGTCCTGACTTTC. Residues: CASSVPQGAGANVLTF.

The rearrangement joins TRBV5-6 to TRBJ1-2; D possibly corresponds to TRBD1 (6 bases). This CDR3 contains 17 residues. V was shortened by 0 bases and J by 4 bases, with 19 bases between the two germline ends. CDR1 is SGHDT, CDR2 YYEEEE, per germline. CDR3 sequence reads: CASSLAGKGVLSYGYTF. The CDR3 region has the DNA TGTGCCAGCAGCTTGGCAGGGAAGGGGGTCTTATCCTATGGCTACACCTTC.

V usage is TRBV5-6 and J usage is TRBJ2-1; D is undetermined. The germline V and J ends were trimmed by 0 bases and 0 bases, with 4 bases remaining between them. The CDR3 runs to 14 residues. Germline V lookup: CDR1 SGHDT, CDR2 YYEEEE. The CDR3 here is CASSLGSSYNEQFF. For the CDR3, the DNA is TGTGCCAGCAGCTTGGGTAGCTCCTACAATGAGCAGTTCTTC.

This sequence joins TRBV2 and TRBJ2-2, with 11 bases lining up with TRBD2. After removal of 7 bases from V and 3 bases from J, the junction contained 7 bases not matched to a gene. The CDR3 runs 16 residues. The germline CDR1 and CDR2 sequences are SNHLY and FYNNEI. CDR3 loop: CASKLSSGGYTGELFF. CDR3 in DNA: TGTGCCAGCAAGTTGTCTAGCGGGGGGTACACCGGGGAGCTGTTTTTT.

The rearrangement uses TRBV29-1 and TRBJ1-4, with 7 bases that match TRBD1. Trimming took 5 bases from V and 8 from J; bases not matched to a gene: 11. The V gene's germline CDR1 is SQVTM and CDR2 ANQGSEA. This CDR3 spans 14 amino acids. The CDR3 coding sequence is TGCAGCGTTCAAAGGGGGCCTGGGAACGAAAAACTGTTTTTT. It codes for CSVQRGPGNEKLFF.

The chain carries TRBV27 and TRBJ2-7; 10 bases are shared with TRBD1. Germline trimming cut 4 bases from V and 6 bases from J; bases unmatched to any gene: 6. Per germline, CDR1 MNHEY and CDR2 SMNVEV (reference sequence). The CDR3 spans 14 residues. The CDR3 DNA sequence: TGTGCCAGCAGTTCCCGGGACAGGGGAGGCGAGCAGTACTTC. This encodes CASSSRDRGGEQYF.

This clone showed up just once. This chain uses TRBV5-1 with TRBJ2-5; TRBD1 matches 11 bases. Germline V lookup: CDR1 SGHRS, CDR2 YFSETQ. The CDR3 extends over 16 amino acids. The V segment lost 4 bases and the J segment 4 bases; nucleotides outside the gene matches: 9. CDR3 sequence (DNA): TGCGCCAGCAGCCCCCCCCTCGGGACAGGGGGAGAGACCCAGTACTTC. Its protein product is CASSPPLGTGGETQYF.

The V gene is TRBV2, the J gene TRBJ1-1; maybe TRBD1 (6 bases). CDR3 size: 12 residues. Germline lookup yields CDR1 SNHLY and CDR2 FYNNEI. Trimming took off 6 bases at V and 6 bases at J, with 11 bases between the two ends. CDR3 bases: TGTGCCAGCAGCAAAGGACAGCCTGAAGCTTTCTTT. This encodes CASSKGQPEAFF.

The chain couples TRBV30 to TRBJ2-5; TRBD1 matches 7 bases. The V gene end was trimmed by 4 bases and the J gene end by 5 bases; junction bases not matched to a gene: 13. Germline V gives CDR1 GTSNPN, CDR2 SVGIG (reference sequence). This CDR3 contains 15 residues. CDR3 sequence reads: CAWTTGFGRSETQYF. The CDR3 nucleotides read TGTGCCTGGACGACAGGGTTTGGTAGGTCGGAGACCCAGTACTTC.

The chain carries TRBV2 and TRBJ2-5, with 9 nucleotides matching TRBD1. The V segment lost 6 bases and the J segment 14 bases; nucleotides outside the gene matches: 10. Germline V gene lookup returns CDR1 SNHLY and CDR2 FYNNEI. The CDR3 contains 12 residues. The DNA for the CDR3 is TGTGCCAGCAGAGGCGAGGGACAGGGAGTCTACTTC. It codes for CASRGEGQGVYF.

V gene TRBV7-2 combines with J gene TRBJ2-2; perhaps TRBD1 as D (5 bases). V lost 1 base, J lost 5 bases, and 11 bases lay in between. Germline CDR1 is SGHTA and CDR2 is FQGNSA. This CDR3 is 15 amino acids long. CDR3 nucleotides: TGTGCCAGCAGCTTAGGCAGGGATCGAACCGGGGAGCTGTTTTTT. Its protein product is CASSLGRDRTGELFF. The complete variable domain, with remaining parts taken from reference TRBV7-2 and TRBJ2-2, reads GAGVSQSPSNKVTEKGKDVELRCDPISGHTALYWYRQSLGQGLEFLIYFQGNSAPDKSGLPSDRFSAERTGGSVSTLTIQRTQQEDSAVYLCASSLGRDRTGELFFGEGSRLTVL.

The chain is built from TRBV25-1 and TRBJ1-1; D not certain. The CDR3 covers 12 residues. Trimming shortened V by 2 bases and J by 4 bases, and 5 bases separated the two germline ends. The germline gives CDR1 MGHDK, CDR2 SYGVNS. The DNA of the CDR3 is TGTGCCAGCAGTGAAGGAGGCACTGAAGCTTTCTTT. It is translated as CASSEGGTEAFF.

The chain carries TRBV12-2 and TRBJ1-1. TRBV12-2 is noted as a pseudogene. The CDR3 sequence is 10 residues long. CDR3 bases: TGTGCAACTTCGAACACTGAAGCTTTCTTT. Protein product: CATSNTEAFF.

The chain employs TRBV6-5 and TRBJ2-2; 8 positions agree with TRBD1. The CDR3 covers 14 residues. Germline CDR1 MNHEY, CDR2 SVGAGI. The V and J ends lost 5 bases and 4 bases, in that order; junction bases with no gene match: 3. CDR3 sequence: CASSPQGATGELFF. Here the CDR3 DNA reads TGTGCCAGCAGTCCTCAGGGGGCCACCGGGGAGCTGTTTTTT.

In its sample, this clone was seen once. The chain recombines TRBV7-9 with TRBJ1-4; unclear D gene. With 1 base removed from V and 4 bases from J, the gap between germline ends came to 10 bases. CDR3 size: 15 residues. Looked up from germline, CDR1 is SEHNR and CDR2 is FQNEAQ (reference sequence). CDR3: CASSLGQDYNEKLFF. The DNA of the CDR3 is TGTGCCAGCAGCTTAGGACAAGACTATAATGAAAAACTGTTTTTT.

V is TRBV2 and J is TRBJ2-7; a weak D match, TRBD1 (6 bases). There are 15 residues in the CDR3. V lost 4 bases to trimming and J lost 0 bases, with 13 bases between them. CDR1 SNHLY and CDR2 FYNNEI come from the germline V gene. CDR3 DNA: TGTGCCAGCAGTGGGCGACAGGTGAGCTCCTACGAGCAGTACTTC. As protein: CASSGRQVSSYEQYF.

Comments on this clone: Distinct nucleotide sequences in the sample also encode this CDR3. The chain links TRBV6-5 to TRBJ1-5, with TRBD1 matching 8 bases. Germline CDR1 reads MNHEY; CDR2 reads SVGAGI. The CDR3 has 14 amino acids. V was pared by 7 bases and J by 1 base, with 3 bases of the junction left unmatched. DNA for the CDR3: TGTGCCAGCACTCAGGGGGCAAGCAATCAGCCCCAGCATTTT. This encodes CASTQGASNQPQHF.

The chain couples TRBV5-5 to TRBJ1-2; 7 bases line up with TRBD1. Germline V CDR1 and CDR2: SGHKS, YYEKEE (reference sequence). CDR3 length equals 14 residues. J gave up 4 bases and V 1 base, and 4 bases lay outside the gene matches. As DNA, the CDR3 is TGTGCCAGCAGCTTGCAGGGGGATTTCTATGGCTACACCTTC. It codes for CASSLQGDFYGYTF.

The chain links TRBV7-9 to TRBJ2-6, with no clear D. V lost 6 bases and J lost 7, with 10 bases in between. Germline V lookup: CDR1 SEHNR, CDR2 FQNEAQ (reference sequence). CDR3 length equals 13 residues. Written as DNA, the CDR3 is TGTGCCAGCAGTAGCAGCTCTGCCAACGTCCTGACTTTC. It translates to CASSSSSANVLTF.

This clone was seen once. The J gene is TRBJ2-7, the V gene TRBV2; 9 positions agree with TRBD2. CDR1 is SNHLY and CDR2 is FYNNEI in the germline V gene. This CDR3 region has 13 residues. Germline trimming cut 7 bases from V and 4 bases from J; bases unmatched to any gene: 5. Written as DNA, the CDR3 is TGTGCCAGCACTTGGGCGGGAGGGTACGAGCAGTACTTC. The encoded protein is CASTWAGGYEQYF.

This rearrangement joins TRBV10-2 to TRBJ2-3; 8 positions match TRBD2. Germline-derived CDR1 and CDR2 are WSHSY and SAAADI. The CDR3 runs to 14 residues. Unmatched junction bases numbered 4, after V lost 4 bases and J lost 4 bases. CDR3 loop: CASSGRREADTQYF. The CDR3 DNA follows: TGCGCCAGCAGTGGCCGGCGGGAGGCAGATACGCAGTATTTT.